The clone carrying this T cell receptor (beta chain) was observed a handful of times. Its antigen is undetermined. TCRdb redid the calling of the RT-PCR reads with MiXCR, one entry per CDR3 protein. The sample records approximately 730,000 distinct CDR3 sequences, about 14% being singletons. The CDR3 contains 15 residues. The V and J ends lost 4 bases and 0 bases, in that order; junction bases with no gene match: 5. The germline V gene has CDR1 SQVTM and CDR2 ANQGSEA. This specimen comes from a study of response to subunit inactivated influenza vaccine. Study observations and caveats: Only a handful of new T cells, the authors suggested, are recruited with each seasonal influenza vaccination.

The sequence was obtained from a man aged 50 to 59 who received an inactivated influenza vaccine. The chain is built from TRBV29-1 and TRBJ2-7; 11 bases fit TRBD2. The sequences come from PBMCs from blood, collected about 14 days before vaccination. The DNA of the CDR3 is TGCAGCGTTGTTACTAGCGGGAGAACCTCCTACGAGCAGTACTTC. Residues: CSVVTSGRTSYEQYF.